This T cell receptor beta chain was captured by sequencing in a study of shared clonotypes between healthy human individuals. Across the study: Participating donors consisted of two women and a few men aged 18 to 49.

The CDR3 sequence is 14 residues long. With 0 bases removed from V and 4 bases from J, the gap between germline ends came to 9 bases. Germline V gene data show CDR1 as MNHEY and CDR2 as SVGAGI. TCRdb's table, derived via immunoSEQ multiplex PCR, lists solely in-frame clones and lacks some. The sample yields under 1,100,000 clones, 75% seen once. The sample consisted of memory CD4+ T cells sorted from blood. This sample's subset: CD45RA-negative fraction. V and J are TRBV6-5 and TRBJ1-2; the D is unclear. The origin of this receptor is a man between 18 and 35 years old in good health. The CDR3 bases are TGTGCCAGCAGTTACTCGGCCAGCTCCTATGGCTACACCTTC. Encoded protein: CASSYSASSYGYTF.